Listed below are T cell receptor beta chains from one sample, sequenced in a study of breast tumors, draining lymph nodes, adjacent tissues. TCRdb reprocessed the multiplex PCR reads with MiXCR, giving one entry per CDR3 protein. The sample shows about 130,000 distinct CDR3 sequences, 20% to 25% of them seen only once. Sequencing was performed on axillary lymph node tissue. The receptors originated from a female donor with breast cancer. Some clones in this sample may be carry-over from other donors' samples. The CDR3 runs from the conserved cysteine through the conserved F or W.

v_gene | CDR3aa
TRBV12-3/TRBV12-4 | CASSPSPGTGSYNEQFF
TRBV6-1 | CASTVLAGGRTGELFF
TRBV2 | CASSQLLAGWTDTQYF
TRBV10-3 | CAISESRGSNYGYTF
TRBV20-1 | CSARRTSGAYNEQFF
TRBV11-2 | CASRGNNEQFF
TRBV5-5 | CASSPGEYGTEAFF
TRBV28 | CASSLVGGQETQYF
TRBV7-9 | CASSLGTAGDTQYF
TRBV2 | CASSEGQGAKNIQYF
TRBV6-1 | CASSDGPRGEQYF
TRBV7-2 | CASSLGGQFSETQYF
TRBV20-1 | CSASAGGELFF
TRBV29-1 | CSVEAGDRYEQYF
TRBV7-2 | CASSLSSYNEQFF
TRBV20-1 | CSAIPWTSGIPDTQYF